Detailed here is one TCR beta chain. The target of this receptor is not known. The record has no base qualities; no much larger clone is one base away. The sample's treatment or condition label is to be understood as: suppressive antiretroviral therapy. Cells were stimulated with lysates of CMV-infected fibroblasts at roughly 10 ug/mL. Nonresponding CD40L-negative CD69-negative CD45RO-high memory CD4+ T cells were sorted as memory populations depleted of antigen-responding cells. HIV-1-infected adults in whom suppressive ART had been started during chronic infection were enrolled as participants. Participants had undetectable plasma HIV-1 RNA below 50 copies/mL for at least 4 years. To be included, a participant needed positive CMV serology and a CD4+ T cell count above 400 cells/uL. Before stimulation, PBMCs were isolated using density centrifugation and depleted of CD8+ T cells. CD8-depleted PBMCs were stimulated for over 15 hours with anti-CD28/CD49d costimulation, CD40-blocking antibody and enfuvirtide to prevent new infections. Sorting was done on either a Beckman Coulter MoFlo Legacy or an XDP sorter, and propidium iodide was used to exclude dead cells. Genomic DNA was extracted with the QIAamp DNA Mini Kit for samples above one million cells, otherwise with the Quick-DNA Microprep Kit.

The immunoSEQ hsTCRB assay version 4 in survey mode was used to sequence TCRbeta repertoires from genomic DNA. Genomic DNA was diluted to approximately 10 ng/uL, and up to about 1 ug per sample was used for TCRbeta sequencing. The authors' pipeline ran thus. Analysis of the TCRbeta data was done in ImmunoSeq Analyzer 3.0, and diversity was computed on productive nucleotide rearrangements. Using the Immunarch R package, lower-bound TCR diversity was estimated with the improved Chao index and clonality was estimated with the Gini coefficient. Different nucleotide rearrangements encoding the same CDR3beta amino acid sequence were treated as distinct clonotypes. Differential abundance analysis found TCRbeta sequences that were significantly enriched in antigen-responding cells compared with anti-CD3/anti-CD28-activated cells. Using predicted peptide-MHC specificity as the basis, GLIPH2 grouped TCRs into clusters, both for each participant individually and for the merged data sets that combined participants. TCRdb mirrors the immuneACCESS table, restricted to in-frame sequences. Some clones are absent from its copies; in checked studies, under half trace to an unresolved V gene, and the reason for the others is unknown. V and J calls and clone size come straight from that table; D and trimming were deduced from the DNA. The sample yields fewer than 40,000 clones; over 80% were counted once. The ten largest make up 6.4% of the sample.

The CDR1 and CDR2 encoded by the germline V gene are SGHTA and FQGTGA. The CDR3 starts with the cysteine, ends with the phenylalanine, and has 17 residues. Only the CDR3 DNA stays, 51 bases, in frame from base 1. For this chain, trimming is 5 bases at the V end and 5 bases at the J end, and the number of junction bases without a gene match is 13. The record originates from a study of persistence of HIV-infected CD4 T cells (dated by TCRdb to about 2020). As for the study more broadly: CMV- and HIV-1 Gag-responding CD4+ T cells were isolated from ART-treated individuals so that antigen-driven clonal expansion of HIV-1-infected cells could be examined. Peripheral blood samples of up to about 180 mL were taken at multiple time points, with the exception of a couple of participants who underwent leukapheresis at a single time point. The median time participants had been on suppressive ART was less than 10 years. TCRbeta sequencing assessed the clonality of all cells in each sorted population, while proviral sequencing assessed the clonality of infected cells. Cross-participant TCR cluster analysis included under ten participants for CMV and over five participants for Gag. Summary of the overall study and its limitations: Few individuals were included in the study, and only a limited range of antigens was tested. Bulk TCR analyses could not be restricted to the rare CMV-responding cells that actually carried HIV-1 proviruses. A correlation was observed between TCR oligoclonality and proviral oligoclonality within the same sorted populations. Significantly lower TCRbeta richness was observed in CMV- and Gag-responding cells than in anti-CD3/anti-CD28-responding cells, and higher oligoclonality was observed in CMV-responding cells than in CD3/CD28-stimulated and Gag-responding cells. Enrichment of degenerate expanded CDR3beta sequences was found in antigen-responding cells, suggesting convergent selection of CD4+ responses to CMV and Gag.

The material was CD4+ T cells sorted from PBMCs after approximately 19-hour stimulation, obtained from a patient who received antiretroviral therapy. The intended sense of this specimen's cell subset or site label: CD40L-CD69- CD45RO-high memory CD4 T cells not responding to CMV lysate. The chain couples TRBV7-3 to TRBJ1-1; 11 central bases correspond to TRBD1. The TCR sequence derives from an adult woman with HIV who was CMV-seropositive. The nucleotides read TGTGCCAGCAGCGCCCGGGACAGGGGGGCGATGGGGACTGAAGCTTTCTTT. This yields the protein CASSARDRGAMGTEAFF.